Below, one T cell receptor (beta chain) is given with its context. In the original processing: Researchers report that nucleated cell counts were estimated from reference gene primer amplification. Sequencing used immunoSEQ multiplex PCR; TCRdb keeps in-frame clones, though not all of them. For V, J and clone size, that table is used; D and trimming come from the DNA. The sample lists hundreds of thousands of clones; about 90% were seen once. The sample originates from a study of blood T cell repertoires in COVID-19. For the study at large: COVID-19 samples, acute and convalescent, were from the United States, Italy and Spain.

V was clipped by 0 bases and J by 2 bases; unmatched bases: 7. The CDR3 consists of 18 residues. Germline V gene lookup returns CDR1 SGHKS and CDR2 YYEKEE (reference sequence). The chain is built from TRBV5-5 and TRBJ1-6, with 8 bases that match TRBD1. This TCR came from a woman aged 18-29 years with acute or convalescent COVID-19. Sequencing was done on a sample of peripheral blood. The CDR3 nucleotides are TGTGCCAGCAGCTTGGATCCCGACAGGGGACCCTATAATTCACCCCTCCACTTT. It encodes CASSLDPDRGPYNSPLHF.